This T cell receptor beta chain was identified during a study of blood T cell repertoires in COVID-19. Background on the study: Acute and convalescent COVID-19 specimens originated in the United States, Italy and Spain. PBMCs, B-cell-depleted T cells, or T cells were the source of the cDNA or gDNA that made up the material.

A single count supports this clone. Germline V lookup: CDR1 SGHRS, CDR2 YFSETQ. V gave up 0 bases and J gave up 0 bases, with 7 bases separating them. CDR3 length equals 15 residues. In the original workflow: Amplifying reference gene primers gave estimates of nucleated cell counts. The protocol was immunoSEQ multiplex PCR, while the TCRdb copy is restricted to in-frame clones and leaves out a portion. V and J calls and clone size are copied from that table; D and trimming were computed from the DNA. The sample comprises 300,000 or so clones, 80% to 90% of which are singletons, and around 3.5% rests with the top ten.

The sample comprised peripheral blood. The chain links TRBV5-1 to TRBJ1-3; D is undetermined. The sequence was obtained from a woman aged 40 to 50 with acute or convalescent COVID-19. CDR3 nucleotides: TGCGCCAGCAGCTTGGTCGGGGACTCTGGAAACACCATATATTTT. Translation gives CASSLVGDSGNTIYF.